These 20 T cell receptor beta chains share one sample of origin, sequenced in a study of blood T cell repertoires in COVID-19. TCRdb keeps only in-frame clones here, not all; method: immunoSEQ multiplex PCR. The table lists almost 100,000 clones, 86% of them singletons. The sequencing sample was made of peripheral blood. These TCRs come from a man between 50 and 59 years old with acute or convalescent COVID-19.

The chain links TRBV7-8 to TRBJ1-2; TRBD1 matches at 11 bases. The CDR3 is made up of 12 amino acids. With 4 bases clipped from V and 9 bases from J, the junction kept 1 base outside the gene matches. Germline assignment: CDR1 SGHVS and CDR2 FQNEAQ. The CDR3, as DNA: TGTGCCAGCAGCTGGGACAGGGGGAGCTACACCTTC. This codes for CASSWDRGSYTF.

The rearrangement links TRBV6-6 to TRBJ1-1; a possible D gene is TRBD1 (6 bases). The CDR3 contains 14 residues. Germline assignment: CDR1 MNHNY and CDR2 SVGAGI (reference sequence). V lost 2 bases to trimming and J lost 5 bases, with 12 bases between them. The CDR3 nucleotides are TGTGCCAGCAGTTACGGGCAACAGGGAACTGAAGCTTTCTTT. It yields the protein CASSYGQQGTEAFF.

The chain links TRBV27 to TRBJ2-1, with D perhaps matching TRBD2 (6 bases). Germline V CDR1 and CDR2: MNHEY, SMNVEV (reference sequence). This CDR3 has 15 residues. Trimming pared 5 bases from V and 7 bases from J, leaving 18 bases between. CDR3 in amino acids: CASSPGTAYENEQFF. The CDR3 nucleotides are TGTGCCAGCAGTCCCGGGACTGCGTACGAGAATGAGCAGTTCTTC.

The chain combines TRBV12-3 or TRBV12-4 with TRBJ1-1; D is undetermined. Trimming removed 3 bases from V and 4 bases from J, with 6 bases in between. The CDR3 is 12 residues long. The CDR3 protein is CASSFIATEAFF. Written as DNA, the CDR3 is TGTGCCAGCAGTTTCATAGCCACTGAAGCTTTCTTT.

CDR3: CASSLKQGTDTQYF. The CDR3 DNA reads TGTGCCAGCAGCTTAAAGCAGGGCACAGATACGCAGTATTTT. The chain links TRBV7-8 to TRBJ2-3; D remains ambiguous. This CDR3 is 14 amino acids long. CDR1 and CDR2 from the germline V gene are SGHVS and FQNEAQ. V was cut by 2 bases and J by 1 base, with 7 bases left in between. Full variable domain (rest looked up from reference TRBV7-8 and TRBJ2-3): GAGVSQSPRYKVAKRGQDVALRCDPISGHVSLFWYQQALGQGPEFLTYFQNEAQLDKSGLPSDRFFAERPEGSVSTLKIQRTQQEDSAVYLCASSLKQGTDTQYFGPGTRLTVL.

V and J are TRBV27 and TRBJ1-2; D unresolved. Trimming stripped 6 bases from V and 8 bases from J, with 19 bases between. The CDR3 has 14 amino acids. Germline CDR1 MNHEY, CDR2 SMNVEV (reference sequence). CDR3 coding DNA: TGTGCCAGCAGCCCGGACTGGAGAGTAGGGGGCTACACCTTC. This encodes CASSPDWRVGGYTF.

This chain connects TRBV5-6 to TRBJ1-4; the match to TRBD1 covers 7 bases. The CDR3 contains 16 residues. Germline lookup yields CDR1 SGHDT and CDR2 YYEEEE. V was clipped by 0 bases and J by 0 bases; unmatched bases: 2. CDR3 sequence (DNA): TGTGCCAGCAGCTTGGGCAGGGGGGCAACTAATGAAAAACTGTTTTTT. Protein product: CASSLGRGATNEKLFF.

The J gene is TRBJ2-4, the V gene TRBV19; the match to TRBD1 covers 7 bases. Germline lookup yields CDR1 LNHDA and CDR2 SQIVND (reference sequence). The ends lost 6 bases at V and 4 bases at J; junction bases unmatched: 15. CDR3 length: 17 amino acids. The CDR3 region has the DNA TGTGCCAGTAGCTTGACAGGGCGTACCCGAAGGAAAAACATTCAGTACTTC. It translates to CASSLTGRTRRKNIQYF.

This clone has a single count. This rearrangement joins TRBV30 to TRBJ1-4; D remains unclear. Germline V gene data show CDR1 as GTSNPN and CDR2 as SVGIG (reference sequence). V lost 2 bases, J lost 5 bases, and 15 bases lay in between. The CDR3 extends over 15 amino acids. For the CDR3, the DNA is TGTGCCTGGAGTAAGCCCCCCGGGAAGAATGAAAAACTGTTTTTT. Encoded protein: CAWSKPPGKNEKLFF.

This clone was seen many times. This chain uses TRBV5-3 with TRBJ2-7, with D possibly matching TRBD1 (5 bases). TRBV5-3 is marked as an open reading frame, function uncertain. The V and J ends lost 1 base and 3 bases respectively, with 5 bases between them. The CDR3 spans 12 residues. CDR3 in amino acids: CARSLRGYEQYF. CDR3 DNA: TGTGCCAGAAGCTTGAGGGGCTACGAGCAGTACTTC.

The rearrangement joins TRBV7-2 to TRBJ2-3; 8 bases align to TRBD2. Germline V gives CDR1 SGHTA, CDR2 FQGNSA. V lost 5 bases and J lost 6; bases outside the gene matches: 7. The CDR3 runs to 14 residues. The CDR3 nucleotides read TGTGCCAGCAGCCAGGGACTAGGAAGCGATACGCAGTATTTT. Encoded protein: CASSQGLGSDTQYF.

J is TRBJ1-2 and V is TRBV20-1, with 12 bases identical to TRBD1. The V gene end was trimmed by 3 bases and the J gene end by 12 bases; junction bases not matched to a gene: 11. Per the germline V gene, CDR1 is DFQATT and CDR2 is SNEGSKA (reference sequence). This CDR3 is built from 14 residues. CDR3 in amino acids: CSASRDRGRLGDTF. Written as DNA, the CDR3 is TGCAGTGCTAGTAGGGACAGGGGGCGCTTGGGGGACACCTTC.

CDR3 loop: CASSFKGVGGGTYEQYF. CDR3 nucleotide sequence: TGTGCCAGCAGCTTTAAGGGGGTAGGGGGAGGGACCTACGAGCAGTACTTC. J is TRBJ2-7 and V is TRBV11-2, with a weak D call TRBD2 (7 bases). Germline CDR1 reads SGHAT; CDR2 reads FQNNGV. The CDR3 has 17 amino acids. V gave up 3 bases and J gave up 2 bases, with 20 bases separating them.

The CDR3, as DNA: TGTGCCAGCAGCTTAGCAAGTTTGGCTAGCCCCCGGAGAGCGTACGAGCAGTACTTC. Translating gives CASSLASLASPRRAYEQYF. The chain recombines TRBV7-2 with TRBJ2-7; D possibly corresponds to TRBD2 (5 bases). The CDR3 totals 19 residues. With 0 bases removed from V and 4 bases from J, the gap between germline ends came to 25 bases. The V gene's germline CDR1 is SGHTA and CDR2 FQGNSA.

A remark on this clone: At one end, the junction sequence differs from germline, possibly due to a read error. Here the CDR3 reads CASSRYTGSTEAFF. Written as DNA, the CDR3 is TGTGCTAGCAGCCGGTATACAGGGAGCACTGAAGCTTTCTTT. The J gene is TRBJ1-1, the V gene TRBV7-7, with a possible D match to TRBD1 (6 bases). CDR3 size: 14 residues. CDR1 and CDR2 (germline): SSHAT, FNYEAQ (reference sequence).

This clone appeared a few times. The V gene is TRBV11-2, the J gene TRBJ2-7; 9 nucleotides match TRBD1. The CDR3 totals 16 residues. Trimming cost V 5 bases and J 4 bases; bases outside gene matches: 12. Germline-derived CDR1 and CDR2 are SGHAT and FQNNGV. CDR3 in amino acids: CASSPPGTGLVYEQYF. Written as DNA, the CDR3 is TGTGCCAGCAGCCCCCCTGGGACAGGGTTAGTTTACGAGCAGTACTTC.

This chain joins TRBV5-4 and TRBJ2-3; a possible D gene is TRBD1 (5 bases). CDR1 and CDR2 (germline): SGHNT, YYREEE (reference sequence). The germline V and J ends were trimmed by 3 bases and 1 base, with 12 bases remaining between them. The CDR3 consists of 15 residues. The CDR3 region is CASSSPGRGTDTQYF. CDR3 in DNA: TGTGCCAGCAGCTCCCCGGGCAGGGGCACAGATACGCAGTATTTT.

The table lists this clone with a count of one. This rearrangement joins TRBV30 to TRBJ1-5; maybe TRBD1 (6 bases). The ends were cut back, 2 bases at V and 6 bases at J, with 8 bases in the middle. The CDR3 spans 12 residues. The germline gives CDR1 GTSNPN, CDR2 SVGIG (reference sequence). As DNA, the CDR3 is TGTGCCTGGAGTAAGGGGGTTCAGCCCCAGCATTTT. It translates to CAWSKGVQPQHF. Using reference TRBV30 and TRBJ1-5 for the parts outside the CDR3, the full variable domain is SQTIHQWPATLVQPVGSPLSLECTVEGTSNPNLYWYRQAAGRGLQLLFYSVGIGQISSEVPQNLSASRPQDRQFILSSKKLLLSDSGFYLCAWSKGVQPQHFGDGTRLSIL.

The genes are TRBV5-1 and TRBJ2-7; D gene ambiguous. Trimming cost V 4 bases and J 1 base, with 12 bases left between them. CDR3 length: 14 amino acids. Germline V gene data show CDR1 as SGHRS and CDR2 as YFSETQ. CDR3 loop: CASSRDLDSYEQYF. The CDR3 DNA follows: TGCGCCAGCAGCCGAGATCTTGATTCCTACGAGCAGTACTTC. The full variable domain, completed using reference TRBV5-1 and TRBJ2-7, is KAGVTQTPRYLIKTRGQQVTLSCSPISGHRSVSWYQQTPGQGLQFLFEYFSETQRNKGNFPGRFSGRQFSNSRSEMNVSTLELGDSALYLCASSRDLDSYEQYFGPGTRLTVT.

This chain connects TRBV24-1 to TRBJ2-1, with 15 positions matching TRBD2. CDR1 is KGHDR, CDR2 SFDVKD, per germline. With 9 bases clipped from V and 15 bases from J, the junction kept 11 bases outside the gene matches. The CDR3 loop spans 14 amino acids. In DNA, the CDR3 is TGTGCCACCGCCCTCCGGACTAGCGGGAGGGACCCGTTCTTC. Protein: CATALRTSGRDPFF.